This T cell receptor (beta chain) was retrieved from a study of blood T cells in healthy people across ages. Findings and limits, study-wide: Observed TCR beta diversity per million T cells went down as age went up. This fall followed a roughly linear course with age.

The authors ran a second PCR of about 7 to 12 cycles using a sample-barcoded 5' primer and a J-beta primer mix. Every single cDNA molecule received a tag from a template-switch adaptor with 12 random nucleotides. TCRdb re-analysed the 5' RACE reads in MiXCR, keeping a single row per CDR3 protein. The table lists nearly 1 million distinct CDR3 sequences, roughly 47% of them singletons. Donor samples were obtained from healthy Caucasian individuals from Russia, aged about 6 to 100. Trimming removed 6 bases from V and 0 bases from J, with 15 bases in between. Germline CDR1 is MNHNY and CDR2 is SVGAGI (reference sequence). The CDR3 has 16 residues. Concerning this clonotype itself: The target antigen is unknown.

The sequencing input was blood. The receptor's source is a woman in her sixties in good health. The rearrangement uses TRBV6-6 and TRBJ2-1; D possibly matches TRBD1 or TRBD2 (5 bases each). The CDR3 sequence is CASSPRGLISYNEQFF. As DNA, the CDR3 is TGTGCCAGCAGCCCGAGGGGCCTAATCTCCTACAATGAGCAGTTCTTC.